These T cell receptor beta chains were read from a single sample in a study of cytomegalovirus exposure and HLA in healthy donors. Data came from immunoSEQ multiplex PCR; TCRdb stores just in-frame clones and leaves some out. With 49,000 or so clones in the sample, the ten largest clones hold more than 25%. The sequenced sample was PBMCs. The receptors were gathered from a man between 35 and 55 years old in good health and CMV-seropositive. Each CDR3 is given with its conserved first and last residue. Fields, in order: J gene, CDR3 length, V gene, D gene, CDR3 DNA, CDR3 protein. The D gene is left open where the match is weak.

TRBJ1-1 | 16 | TRBV7-3 | . | TGTGCCAGCAGCTCAGTTCCCGGGACACCGAACACTGAAGCTTTCTTT | CASSSVPGTPNTEAFF
TRBJ1-2 | 11 | TRBV5-1 | TRBD1 | TGCGCCACCGGGACAGGGGATGGCTACACCTTC | CATGTGDGYTF
TRBJ1-1 | 11 | TRBV7-2 | . | TGTGCCAGCAGCTTAGCCGAGGAAGCTTTCTTT | CASSLAEEAFF
TRBJ2-2 | 16 | TRBV19 | TRBD1 | TGTGCCAGTAGAAACCCAGGGGGCGGGAACACCGGGGAGCTGTTTTTT | CASRNPGGGNTGELFF
TRBJ1-5 | 13 | TRBV7-2 | . | TGTGCCAGCAGCGCTTATGAGGGTCAGCCCCAGCATTTT | CASSAYEGQPQHF
TRBJ1-1 | 18 | TRBV7-9 | . | TGTGCCAGCAGCCTAGGGGTCGGGGAGACGTTGCGGAACACTGAAGCTTTCTTT | CASSLGVGETLRNTEAFF
TRBJ2-7 | 13 | TRBV6-5 | TRBD1 | TGTGCCAGCCCCCCCAGGACAGGGACTTTGCAGTACTTC | CASPPRTGTLQYF
TRBJ2-7 | 16 | TRBV28 | TRBD1 | TGTGCCAGCAGTTTGTATGGGTGGGACAGCTCCTACGAGCAGTACTTC | CASSLYGWDSSYEQYF
TRBJ2-1 | 15 | TRBV4-1 | . | TGCGCCAGCTCCCTCGGAGCCGGGGGAGACAATGAGCAGTTCTTC | CASSLGAGGDNEQFF
TRBJ1-2 | 16 | TRBV5-1 | . | TGCGCCAGCAGCCTGTCGGGTTCCGGGACTAACTATGGCTACACCTTC | CASSLSGSGTNYGYTF
TRBJ2-7 | 16 | TRBV7-3 | TRBD2 | TGTGCCAGCAGCCCCGGGGGGGGCTCCGCGGTCTACGAGCAGTACTTC | CASSPGGGSAVYEQYF
TRBJ2-7 | 13 | TRBV7-8 | . | TGTGCCAGCAGATATGGACAGCTCTACGAGCAGTACTTC | CASRYGQLYEQYF
TRBJ2-5 | 13 | TRBV10-3 | . | TGTGCCATCAGGGCAGGGTCAGAGGAGACCCAGTACTTC | CAIRAGSEETQYF
TRBJ1-6 | 13 | TRBV19 | . | TGTGCCAGTAGATCAGGGCTCGGAACACCCCTCCACTTT | CASRSGLGTPLHF
TRBJ2-7 | 15 | TRBV27 | TRBD2 | TGTGCCAGCAGTTTGGGCCCTAGCGGAAACAACGAGCAGTACTTC | CASSLGPSGNNEQYF
TRBJ1-1 | 13 | TRBV9 | . | TGTGCCAGCAACGGCGGAAGTAACACTGAAGCTTTCTTT | CASNGGSNTEAFF
TRBJ2-1 | 11 | TRBV19 | . | TGTGCCAGTAGAGGGGACAATGAGCAGTTCTTC | CASRGDNEQFF
TRBJ2-1 | 18 | TRBV9 | TRBD2 | TGTGCCAGCAGCTCTCATGGACCCGGGACTAGCGGGACCAATGAGCAGTTCTTC | CASSSHGPGTSGTNEQFF
TRBJ1-1 | 16 | TRBV28 | . | TGTGCCAGCAGTTTTTCGATTCCCGGCAGGGGCACTGAAGCTTTCTTT | CASSFSIPGRGTEAFF
TRBJ2-7 | 17 | TRBV5-1 | . | TGCGCCAGCAGCTTGGGGGTACTAGCCCTCACCCCCCACGAGCAGTACTTC | CASSLGVLALTPHEQYF
TRBJ2-7 | 13 | TRBV2 | . | TGTGCCAGCAGCCCCCCGAGTGCCTACGAGCAGTACTTC | CASSPPSAYEQYF
TRBJ2-5 | 16 | TRBV6-1 | TRBD2 | TGTGCCAGCAGTGAATGGAGGTTAGCGGGGGAAGAGACCCGGTACTTC | CASSEWRLAGEETRYF
TRBJ1-3 | 13 | TRBV2 | . | TGTGCCAGCAGTGGACTCTCTGGAAACACCATATATTTT | CASSGLSGNTIYF
TRBJ1-4 | 19 | TRBV28 | TRBD1 | TGTGCCAGCAGTTCCCGGACAGGGTGGCGAATTAAGTCGAATGAAAAACTGTTTTTT | CASSSRTGWRIKSNEKLFF
TRBJ1-2 | 14 | TRBV5-1 | . | TGCGCCAGCAGCTTGGTCTGGGAGGATGGTGGCTACACCTTC | CASSLVWEDGGYTF
TRBJ2-3 | 19 | TRBV27 | TRBD2 | TGTGCCAGCAGCCACGTGGTAGCGGGGGGTCGTTCTAGCACAGATACGCAGTATTTT | CASSHVVAGGRSSTDTQYF
TRBJ2-6 | 11 | TRBV18 | . | TGTGCCAGCTCACCCACAAACGTCCTGACTTTC | CASSPTNVLTF
TRBJ2-7 | 15 | TRBV2 | TRBD2 | TGTGCCAGCAGTGAAGAGGGCGGGGGGGCCGGCGAGCAGTACTTC | CASSEEGGGAGEQYF
TRBJ1-2 | 13 | TRBV28 | TRBD1 | TGTGCCAGCAGTACAGGGGACGGCTATGGCTACACCTTC | CASSTGDGYGYTF
TRBJ2-3 | 17 | TRBV7-8 | . | TGTGCCAGCAGCCCGCCCCCGCCGGGGATAAGCACAGATACGCAGTATTTT | CASSPPPPGISTDTQYF
TRBJ1-2 | 13 | TRBV28 | . | TGTGCCAGCAGTTTAGCGGGGGTACAAGGCTACACCTTC | CASSLAGVQGYTF
TRBJ2-7 | 13 | TRBV6-5 | TRBD1 | TGTGCCAGCCTGGGACAGGAGACCTACGAGCAGTACTTC | CASLGQETYEQYF
TRBJ2-6 | 15 | TRBV19 | TRBD2 | TGTGCCAGGATCCCCTGGCGGGAGGCTAAAGATGTCCTGACTTTC | CARIPWREAKDVLTF
TRBJ2-2 | 14 | TRBV6-1 | . | TGTGCCAGCAGTACACTAGTCAACGCCGGGGAGCTGTTTTTT | CASSTLVNAGELFF
TRBJ2-3 | 15 | TRBV7-2 | TRBD2 | TGTGCCAGCAGCCTTGATAGCGGGAGCACAGATACGCAGTATTTT | CASSLDSGSTDTQYF
TRBJ2-7 | 15 | TRBV7-9 | . | TGTGCCAGCAGCTCATCCGGGACATTCCCCTACGAGCAGTACTTC | CASSSSGTFPYEQYF
TRBJ2-1 | 17 | TRBV5-1 | TRBD2 | TGCGCCAGCAGCTTGGTCGGGGGAGGGCCGATTGGCAATGAGCAGTTCTTC | CASSLVGGGPIGNEQFF
TRBJ1-1 | 15 | TRBV27 | TRBD1 | TGTGCCAGCAGTTTATCGGGCTCCAGGGGGCTTGGGGCTTTCTTT | CASSLSGSRGLGAFF
TRBJ1-2 | 15 | TRBV6-5 | TRBD1 | TGCGCCAGCAGCCCCGGACAGGGGGGTTTCTATGGCTACACCTTC | CASSPGQGGFYGYTF
TRBJ1-5 | 13 | TRBV18 | . | TGTGCCAGCTCCACGGGGTTCGGTCAGCCCCAGCATTTT | CASSTGFGQPQHF
TRBJ1-2 | 12 | TRBV14 | TRBD1 | TGTGCCAGCAGGGGGACAGACTATGGCTACACCTTC | CASRGTDYGYTF
TRBJ2-7 | 14 | TRBV9 | . | TGTGCCAGCAGCGTAGAGGCGGGGCTGGACGAGCAGTACTTC | CASSVEAGLDEQYF
TRBJ2-2 | 14 | TRBV29-1 | TRBD1 | TGCAGCGTTGCCGACAGGGGGCGAAGCGGGGAGCTGTTTTTT | CSVADRGRSGELFF
TRBJ1-2 | 12 | TRBV14 | . | TGTGCCAGCAGCCAACAGGGGTATGGCTACACCTTC | CASSQQGYGYTF
TRBJ1-6 | 13 | TRBV25-1 | . | TGTGCCAGCACGGGTTCCTATAATTCACCCCTCCACTTT | CASTGSYNSPLHF